This T cell receptor (beta chain) derives from a study of blood T cell repertoires in COVID-19. Clones were sequenced by immunoSEQ multiplex PCR, and TCRdb holds only the in-frame ones, with some missing. This sample carries about 97,000 clones, 90% of them seen once, and the ten largest clones take 1.5% to 2%. CDR1 is SGHVS and CDR2 is FQNEAQ in the germline V gene. The CDR3 totals 13 residues. V shed 4 bases, J shed 4 bases, and the junction held 1 base outside the gene matches. What was sequenced was peripheral blood. The receptor was isolated from a man aged 60 to 75 with acute or convalescent COVID-19. V and J are TRBV7-8 and TRBJ2-5; TRBD1 matches at 9 bases. CDR3 in amino acids: CASSSDRGETQYF. CDR3 bases: TGTGCCAGCAGCTCGGACAGGGGAGAGACCCAGTACTTC.